There are many counts of the clone carrying this T cell receptor beta chain. This may come from a read error, since a much larger clone is one base off. This sample includes further DNA sequences coding for the same CDR3. The germline CDR1 and CDR2 sequences are MDHEN and SYDVKM. The length of the CDR3 is 13 residues. These data are taken from a study of metastatic and nonmetastatic thyroid tumors. Among the patients, none had received any treatment before thyroid surgery. TCRdb re-clonotyped the PCR reads through MiXCR. The data show about 92,000 clones, with approximately 15% seen just once and roughly 3.9% held by the top ten.

The specimen was blood. This TCR derives from a female donor with papillary thyroid cancer or a benign thyroid nodule (not recorded which). Some clones in this sample may be carry-over from other donors' samples. This sequence joins TRBV28 and TRBJ1-1, with D unclear. This CDR3 reads CASSRGFDTEAFF. The CDR3 region has the DNA TGTGCCAGCAGTAGAGGGTTCGACACTGAAGCCTTCTTT.